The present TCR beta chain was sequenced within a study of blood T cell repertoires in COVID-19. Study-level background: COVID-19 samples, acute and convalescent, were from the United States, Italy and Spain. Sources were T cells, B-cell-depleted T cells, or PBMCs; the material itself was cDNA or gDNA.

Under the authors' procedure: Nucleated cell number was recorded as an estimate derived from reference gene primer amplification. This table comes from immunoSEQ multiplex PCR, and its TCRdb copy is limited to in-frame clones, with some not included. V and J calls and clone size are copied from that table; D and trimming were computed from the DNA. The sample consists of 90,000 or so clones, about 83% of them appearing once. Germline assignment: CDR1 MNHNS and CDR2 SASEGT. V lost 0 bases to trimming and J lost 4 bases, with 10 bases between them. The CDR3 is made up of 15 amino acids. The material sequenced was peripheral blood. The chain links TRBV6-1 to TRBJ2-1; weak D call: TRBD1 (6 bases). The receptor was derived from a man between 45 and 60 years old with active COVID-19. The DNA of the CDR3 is TGTGCCAGCAGTGAAGCAGGAACAGGGTACAATGAGCAGTTCTTC. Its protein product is CASSEAGTGYNEQFF.